The rows below give T cell receptor beta chains drawn from one sample of a study of beta chain features in type 1 diabetes. This table comes from immunoSEQ multiplex PCR, and its TCRdb copy is limited to in-frame clones, with some not included. The sample yields around 300,000 clones, more than 9.5% seen once. The sample consisted of naive CD4+ T cells from blood. These receptors came from a woman aged 25 to 45 in good health. Each CDR3 is given without its conserved first and last residue.

v_gene	CDR3aa
TRBV7-9	ASSPQGDEQF
TRBV30	AWSLLAGEVGEQF
TRBV30	AWSGENPSGRSNEQF
TRBV6-6	ASSYTGQYSNEQY
TRBV7-2	ASSSRRGTSGRSSETQY
TRBV5-1	ASSLGQANQPQH
TRBV5-4	ASNPRTQGPEQF
TRBV18	ASSLGGTYNEQF
TRBV30	AWSYGQGTGELF
TRBV13	ASSLLGQGVGELF
TRBV29-1	SVGDRDYGYT
TRBV6-5	ASSLGQPVAKNIQY
TRBV28	ASSPTDRLKTGELF
TRBV5-1	ASSLELDRSTDTQY
TRBV9	ASSLSSGTSYNEQF
TRBV5-1	ASSLARKSTDTQY
TRBV6-4	ASSDTGTSGRAQF
TRBV7-9	ASSLGGSPLEQY
TRBV28	ASSPPDRANGYT
TRBV5-1	ASSLNSGTYEQY
TRBV18	ASSPWTHNEQF